These 27 T cell receptor beta chains were all obtained from the same sample, sequenced in a study of blood T cells in healthy people across ages. A sample-barcoded 5' primer and a J-beta primer mix were used in a second PCR of roughly 7 to 11 cycles. TCRdb reanalysed the 5' RACE reads using MiXCR and keeps one entry per CDR3 protein. The sample holds roughly 1,800,000 distinct CDR3 sequences, roughly 49% seen once. The sample consisted of blood. The receptor set was obtained from a woman in her thirties or forties in good health.

This clonotype was counted only a few times. The rearrangement uses TRBV28 and TRBJ2-5, with D perhaps matching TRBD1 (5 bases). CDR1 and CDR2 (germline): MDHEN, SYDVKM. The CDR3 has 16 residues. Trimming took off 5 bases at V and 7 bases at J, with 23 bases between the two ends. This CDR3 reads CASSPPSEPKRGTQYF. The CDR3 nucleotides read TGTGCCAGCAGTCCACCGAGCGAACCTAAAAGGGGGACCCAGTACTTC.

The sample holds one count of this clonotype. One end of the junction varies from germline; a read error may be responsible. The CDR3, as DNA: TGCATCGTTCCGTTAGAGGGGGGGAACGAGCAGTACTTC. Amino acids: CIVPLEGGNEQYF. The rearrangement uses TRBV29-1 and TRBJ2-7, with a tentative D call TRBD2 (7 bases). The CDR3 contains 13 residues. Germline CDR1 SQVTM, CDR2 ANQGSEA.

The chain has TRBV7-2 and TRBJ2-2, with 8 bases fitting TRBD2. Germline-derived CDR1 and CDR2 are SGHTA and FQGNSA. CDR3 size: 15 residues. V shed 6 bases and J 5 bases; nucleotides not matched to a gene: 8. DNA of the CDR3: TGTGCCAGCAGGACGGGAGGGGGGCGGACCGGGGAGCTGTTTTTT. Translated: CASRTGGGRTGELFF.

J is TRBJ2-3 and V is TRBV11-2; 12 bases line up with TRBD2. The CDR3 consists of 15 residues. Trimming at V came to 4 bases and at J to 7 bases, leaving 6 bases not matched to a gene. Germline lookup yields CDR1 SGHAT and CDR2 FQNNGV. The CDR3 is CASSSLAGGTNTQYF. The CDR3 region has the DNA TGTGCCAGCAGCTCTCTAGCGGGGGGGACCAATACGCAGTATTTT.

For this clonotype: An end of the junction does not agree with germline; a read error may underlie this. The chain recombines TRBV5-6 with TRBJ2-1; TRBD2 matches at 8 bases. The CDR3 spans 16 residues. Germline CDR1 is SGHDT and CDR2 is YYEEEE. The CDR3: CASSYYTGGPYNGQFF. The DNA for the CDR3 is TGTGCCAGCAGCTATTATACGGGGGGGCCATACAATGGGCAGTTCTTC.

This clonotype was picked up a small number of times. V usage is TRBV20-1 and J usage is TRBJ2-5; D is possibly TRBD2 (6 bases). Per the germline V gene, CDR1 is DFQATT and CDR2 is SNEGSKA (reference sequence). The CDR3 totals 15 residues. Trimming removed 0 bases at V and 4 bases at J, with 15 bases between. CDR3 bases: TGCAGTGCTAGAGAGGCTATGCTAGCGAGAGAGACCCAGTACTTC. This gives the protein CSAREAMLARETQYF.

The rearrangement links TRBV4-1 to TRBJ1-1, with unresolved D. The CDR3 totals 15 residues. V was cut by 0 bases and J by 7 bases, with 15 bases left in between. Germline V gene lookup returns CDR1 MGHRA and CDR2 YSYEKL. CDR3 nucleotides: TGCGCCAGCAGCCAAGACCCGACGGGCTTGGTTGAAGCTTTCTTT. It is translated as CASSQDPTGLVEAFF.

This rearrangement joins TRBV7-6 to TRBJ1-1, with TRBD1 as a possible D gene (5 bases). The CDR3 contains 18 residues. Germline V gives CDR1 SGHVS, CDR2 FNYEAQ. V was pared by 0 bases and J by 7 bases, with 24 bases between. CDR3 coding DNA: TGTGCCAGCAGCTTAGCGACTTTGGCAGGGCGAAACCCACATGAAGCTTTCTTT. Translated, it gives CASSLATLAGRNPHEAFF.

This clonotype appeared a single time. Compared with germline, one end of the junction differs, possibly owing to a read error. V usage is TRBV7-2 and J usage is TRBJ2-4; 7 positions match TRBD1. Gene TRBJ2-7 matches the end of the DNA better, so the J call may be wrong. From germline, CDR1 is SGHTA and CDR2 FQGNSA. CDR3 size: 15 residues. The DNA of the CDR3 is TGTGCCAGCAGCTTAGCCGGGACAGCCTCCGACGAGCAGTACTTC. Protein product: CASSLAGTASDEQYF.

The genes are TRBV6-5 and TRBJ1-2; possible D gene TRBD1, 5 bases. This CDR3 region has 14 residues. The V end lost 0 bases, the J end lost 3 bases, and 8 bases lay between the germline ends. Germline V gene lookup returns CDR1 MNHEY and CDR2 SVGAGI. CDR3 residues: CASSYSWGDYGYTF. The CDR3 DNA reads as TGTGCCAGCAGTTACTCTTGGGGGGACTATGGCTACACCTTC.

This chain uses TRBV15 with TRBJ2-3; either TRBD1 or TRBD2 may supply D (6 bases each). Germline V lookup: CDR1 LNHNV, CDR2 YYDKDF (reference sequence). V was shortened by 3 bases and J by 1 base, with 14 bases between the two germline ends. The CDR3 spans 16 residues. In nucleotides, the CDR3 is TGTGCCACCAGCAGGGGCCTGAGGGGGGGCACAGATACGCAGTATTTT. This translates into CATSRGLRGGTDTQYF.

This rearrangement joins TRBV20-1 to TRBJ2-1; 13 bases agree with TRBD2. The CDR3 runs to 15 residues. The germline V gene encodes CDR1 DFQATT and CDR2 SNEGSKA (reference sequence). V shed 0 bases and J 7 bases; nucleotides not matched to a gene: 3. CDR3 protein: CSARDGTSGANEQFF. In nucleotides, the CDR3 is TGCAGTGCTAGAGATGGGACTAGCGGGGCAAATGAGCAGTTCTTC.

Note on this clonotype: An end of the junction does not agree with germline; a read error may underlie this. The J gene is TRBJ2-6, the V gene TRBV9, with 8 bases lining up with TRBD2. The CDR3 sequence is 16 residues long. CDR1 and CDR2 from the germline V gene are SGDLS and YYNGEE. The CDR3 DNA is TGTACCAGCACGGGGGGGCATGGCTCTGGGGCCAACGTCCTGACTTTC. This codes for CTSTGGHGSGANVLTF.

The rearrangement links TRBV20-1 to TRBJ2-5, with TRBD1 as a possible D gene (6 bases). The CDR3 totals 15 residues. Germline loops: CDR1 DFQATT, CDR2 SNEGSKA (reference sequence). V was clipped by 0 bases and J by 2 bases, with 13 bases between them. DNA of the CDR3: TGCAGTGCTAGAGAACGCAGGGGTCTGCAAGAGACCCAGTACTTC. Its translation is CSARERRGLQETQYF.

The chain carries TRBV7-2 and TRBJ2-5; 15 bases line up with TRBD2. This CDR3 is 17 amino acids long. Germline V gene lookup returns CDR1 SGHTA and CDR2 FQGNSA. Trimming took 5 bases from V and 5 from J; bases not matched to a gene: 9. Here the CDR3 reads CASSLGLAGGLRETQYF. Written as DNA, the CDR3 is TGTGCCAGCAGCCTGGGACTAGCGGGGGGTTTGCGGGAGACCCAGTACTTC.

J is TRBJ1-2 and V is TRBV20-1; TRBD1 is a possible D gene (6 bases). CDR1 and CDR2 from the germline V gene are DFQATT and SNEGSKA (reference sequence). The CDR3 totals 14 residues. Deletions cut 1 base from V and 0 bases from J, with 9 bases between. The CDR3 bases are TGCAGTGCTAGAGCGTCAGGGGCTAACTATGGCTACACCTTC. Amino acids: CSARASGANYGYTF.

In the case of this clonotype: One end of the junction is discordant with germline, which a read error may explain. The J gene is TRBJ1-4, the V gene TRBV15, with D possibly TRBD1 on 5 matching bases. Per the germline V gene, CDR1 is LNHNV and CDR2 is YYDKDF (reference sequence). This CDR3 region has 16 residues. The CDR3 nucleotides are TGTACCACCAGCAGAGCGTCCGGTGGGGCGGGCGAAAAACTGTTTTTT. It encodes CTTSRASGGAGEKLFF.

This clonotype was found a few times. The chain is built from TRBV4-2 and TRBJ1-6, with a possible D match to TRBD1 (5 bases). The CDR3 loop spans 16 amino acids. V lost 2 bases and J lost 7, with 15 bases in between. Germline CDR1 is LGHNA and CDR2 is YNFKEQ. The CDR3 loop reads CASSQREGDSNSPLHF. CDR3 nucleotide sequence: TGTGCCAGCAGCCAACGGGAAGGGGACTCGAATTCACCCCTCCACTTT.

A remark on this clonotype: One junction end does not reproduce the germline sequence, and a read error may be involved. The chain uses TRBV13 and TRBJ2-3, with 7 bases that match TRBD1. Germline CDR1 and CDR2: PRHDT and FYEKMQ (reference sequence). The length of the CDR3 is 14 residues. The CDR3, as DNA: TGTGCCAGCAGCCTCGACAGGGTCACAGATACGCGGTATTTT. This gives the protein CASSLDRVTDTRYF.

The V and J genes are TRBV6-5 and TRBJ2-5; 7 nucleotides match TRBD1. This CDR3 region has 15 residues. The V and J ends lost 5 bases and 5 bases, in that order; junction bases with no gene match: 11. Germline assignment: CDR1 MNHEY and CDR2 SVGAGI. CDR3 residues: CASSTWDSLAETQYF. The CDR3 DNA follows: TGTGCCAGCAGTACGTGGGACAGCTTGGCGGAGACCCAGTACTTC.

This clonotype was found a few times. V usage is TRBV18 and J usage is TRBJ2-1, with D possibly matching TRBD2 (5 bases). The CDR3 length is 16 residues. CDR1 and CDR2 from the germline V gene are KGHSH and LQKENI. The germline V and J ends were trimmed by 0 bases and 7 bases, with 16 bases remaining between them. The CDR3 region is CASSPPVKAGGNEQFF. CDR3 bases: TGTGCCAGCTCACCACCGGTGAAGGCTGGCGGGAATGAGCAGTTCTTC. Full variable domain (remainder filled in from reference TRBV18 and TRBJ2-1): NAGVMQNPRHLVRRRGQEARLRCSPMKGHSHVYWYRQLPEEGLKFMVYLQKENIIDESGMPKERFSAEFPKEGPSILRIQQVVRGDSAAYFCASSPPVKAGGNEQFFGPGTRLTVL.

V gene TRBV5-1 combines with J gene TRBJ2-1; tentatively, D is TRBD2 (6 bases). Germline CDR1 and CDR2: SGHRS and YFSETQ. CDR3 length: 15 amino acids. V was pared by 0 bases and J by 5 bases, with 12 bases between. The CDR3, as DNA: TGCGCCAGCAGCTTGGAAGTGACTAGGGACAATGAGCAGTTCTTC. Its translation is CASSLEVTRDNEQFF.

The chain has TRBV6-5 and TRBJ2-4; D gene ambiguous. Germline V gives CDR1 MNHEY, CDR2 SVGAGI. Between the trimmed V and J ends, which lost 8 bases and 2 bases, there was a span of 10 bases. The CDR3 has 13 amino acids. The CDR3 DNA is TGTGCCAGCGAACCAAGATCCAAAAACATTCAGTACTTC. Amino acid sequence: CASEPRSKNIQYF.

Turning to this clonotype: At one end, the junction sequence differs from germline, possibly due to a read error. The chain carries TRBV7-7 and TRBJ1-4; no firm D call. The length of the CDR3 is 13 residues. Germline CDR1 and CDR2: SSHAT and FNYEAQ (reference sequence). The CDR3 loop reads CASSRDPSEKLFF. The CDR3 bases are TGTGCTAGCAGCCGAGATCCAAGTGAAAAACTGTTTTTT.

The CDR3 sequence is CASSQVTGGANTEAFF. The CDR3, as DNA: TGCGCCAGCAGCCAAGTGACAGGGGGAGCGAACACTGAAGCTTTCTTT. The chain has TRBV4-1 and TRBJ1-1; 9 bases are shared with TRBD1. Unmatched junction bases numbered 4, after V lost 1 base and J lost 1 base. The CDR3 has 16 amino acids. The germline V gene encodes CDR1 MGHRA and CDR2 YSYEKL.

This clonotype showed up just a few times. The chain is built from TRBV28 and TRBJ2-5; D possibly corresponds to TRBD2 (5 bases). V was shortened by 9 bases and J by 5 bases, with 22 bases between the two germline ends. The CDR3 has 15 residues. Germline V gene data show CDR1 as MDHEN and CDR2 as SYDVKM. The CDR3 region has the DNA TGTGCCAGGGGAGACGTCCAGGACGGAGTGGAGACCCAGTACTTC. It yields the protein CARGDVQDGVETQYF.

As for this clonotype: Mismatch with germline at one junction end may stem from a read error. The chain links TRBV4-1 to TRBJ2-1; either TRBD1 or TRBD2 may supply D (5 bases each). The CDR3 sequence is 14 residues long. CDR1 and CDR2 from the germline V gene are MGHRA and YSYEKL. Here the CDR3 reads CASSHRGSCNEQFF. CDR3 sequence (DNA): TGCGCCAGCAGCCACCGGGGCTCCTGCAATGAGCAGTTCTTC.